The rows below give T cell receptor beta chains drawn from one sample of a study of blood T cells in healthy people across ages. TCRdb passed the 5' RACE reads through MiXCR, listing each CDR3 protein once. This table has about 780,000 distinct CDR3 sequences, around 45% appearing once. The sequenced sample was blood. The receptor set was obtained from an older man in good health. The CDR3 runs from the conserved cysteine through the conserved F or W. The D gene is left open where the match is weak. The size field is filled for only some rows; it gives once, few, many or a size class.

J gene | D gene | clone size | V gene | CDR3 DNA | CDR3 protein
TRBJ1-2 | NA | NA | TRBV6-5 | TGTGCCAGTGGTCGGGCGGGACGCTATGGCTACACCTTC | CASGRAGRYGYTF
TRBJ2-7 | TRBD2 | NA | TRBV12-3/TRBV12-4 | TGTGCCAGCAGTTTCCTAGCGGGAGGCGACTACGAGCAGTACTTC | CASSFLAGGDYEQYF
TRBJ1-2 | NA | NA | TRBV29-1 | TGCAGCGTTACCCCGGGATGGAACTATGGCTACACCTTC | CSVTPGWNYGYTF
TRBJ2-3 | NA | NA | TRBV29-1 | TGCAGCGTTGAGGGAGGAAAGGCAGATACGCAGTATTTT | CSVEGGKADTQYF
TRBJ1-2 | NA | NA | TRBV4-3 | TGCGCCAGCAGCCAAGCGGGGGTCTATGGCTACACCTTC | CASSQAGVYGYTF
TRBJ1-2 | TRBD1 | NA | TRBV25-1 | TGTGCCAGCAGAATCTCAGGGGGAGATGGCTACACCTTC | CASRISGGDGYTF
TRBJ1-1 | NA | few | TRBV28 | TGTGCCAGCAGTTTCTTGGGGACCGGGGGTAGGGCTTTCTTT | CASSFLGTGGRAFF
TRBJ2-5 | NA | NA | TRBV5-1 | TGCGCCAGCAGCTTCCCAGGATCCGAGACCCAGTACTTC | CASSFPGSETQYF
TRBJ2-7 | TRBD1 | few | TRBV4-1 | TGCGCCAGCAGCCAGATATATAACAGGGGGCTCTTCTACGAGCAGTACTTC | CASSQIYNRGLFYEQYF
TRBJ2-7 | TRBD1 | NA | TRBV6-1 | TGTGCCAGCAGTGAAGGGACAGGGTTCGCCTACGAGCAGTACTTC | CASSEGTGFAYEQYF
TRBJ2-3 | TRBD2 | many | TRBV11-2 | TGTGCCAGCAGCCCTAGCGGGCGGGATTGGGTGGATACGCAGTATTTT | CASSPSGRDWVDTQYF
TRBJ1-6 | NA | NA | TRBV24-1 | TGTGCCACCAGTGAAGAGGACTTTTATAATTCACCCCCCCACTTT | CATSEEDFYNSPPHF
TRBJ2-3 | NA | NA | TRBV4-3 | TGCGCCAGCAGCCAACAAACGTCGGGGTTTAGCACAGATACGCAGTATTTT | CASSQQTSGFSTDTQYF
TRBJ2-5 | TRBD1 | few | TRBV20-1 | TGCAGTGCCGAGGGACAGGGGGGAAGTGAGACCCAGTACTTC | CSAEGQGGSETQYF
TRBJ1-6 | NA | few | TRBV7-2 | TGTGCCAGCAGCTTAGCGGGCTATAATTCACCCCTCCACTTT | CASSLAGYNSPLHF
TRBJ2-7 | TRBD2 | few | TRBV27 | TGTGCCAGCAGTCCCAACCCCTCTAGCGGGGACTACGAGCAGTACTTC | CASSPNPSSGDYEQYF
TRBJ2-5 | TRBD2 | NA | TRBV11-1 | TGTGCCAGCAGCTTACGGCGGGAGGGCCTAAAGGTTGAGCAGTACTTC | CASSLRREGLKVEQYF
TRBJ2-5 | NA | NA | TRBV24-1 | TGTGCCACCAGTGCCGGGTGGGAAGAGACCCAGTACTTC | CATSAGWEETQYF
TRBJ2-6 | NA | few | TRBV5-1 | TGCGCCAGCAGGGCAAACTCTGGGGCCAACGTCCTGACTTTC | CASRANSGANVLTF
TRBJ2-5 | TRBD2 | NA | TRBV30 | TGTGCCTGGAGTGTACTTGTACTAGCGGGAGATGAGACCCAGTACTTC | CAWSVLVLAGDETQYF
TRBJ2-1 | NA | NA | TRBV6-6 | TGTGCCAGCAGTTCCTTTAGAAATGAGCAGTTCTTC | CASSSFRNEQFF
TRBJ1-1 | NA | few | TRBV10-3 | TGTGCCATCAGTGAGAGAGACAGGCTGAACACTGAAGCTTTCTTT | CAISERDRLNTEAFF
TRBJ2-3 | NA | NA | TRBV12-3/TRBV12-4 | TGTGCCAGCAGTCCCCCCGGCGGGATGAGCACAGATACGCAGTATTTT | CASSPPGGMSTDTQYF
TRBJ2-7 | TRBD2 | NA | TRBV3-1 | TGTGCCAGCAGCCAAGACCCAGGACTAGCGGGAGGGCCTCGTTACGAGCAGTACTTC | CASSQDPGLAGGPRYEQYF
TRBJ2-7 | NA | many | TRBV5-4 | TGCGCCAGCAGCTTCGGGGAAGCCTACGAGCAGTACTTC | CASSFGEAYEQYF
TRBJ2-1 | TRBD2 | many | TRBV7-2 | TGTGCCAGCAGCTTAGAGAGGCGGGAGTTAGATGAGCAGTTCTTC | CASSLERRELDEQFF
TRBJ2-1 | NA | NA | TRBV2 | TGTGCCGATAAGCCGGGACAACCCTGGGTAAATGAGCAGTTCTTC | CADKPGQPWVNEQFF
TRBJ2-1 | TRBD2 | NA | TRBV6-2/TRBV6-3 | TGTGCCAGCCTGGGACTAGCGCCGAATGAGCAGTTCTTC | CASLGLAPNEQFF
TRBJ2-1 | TRBD2 | NA | TRBV4-3 | TGCGCCAGCAGCCAAGATGCCCTAGCGGGAGCGCGTCCGAGCTCCTACAATGAGCAGTTCTTC | CASSQDALAGARPSSYNEQFF
TRBJ2-1 | NA | NA | TRBV7-9 | TGTGCCAGCAGCCACGGGACCAGGGGTTACAATGAGCAGTTCTTC | CASSHGTRGYNEQFF
TRBJ2-7 | TRBD2 | few | TRBV7-2 | TGTGCCAGCAGCTTAGAAACTAGCGGGATCACCTACGAGCAGTACTTC | CASSLETSGITYEQYF
TRBJ2-5 | NA | NA | TRBV20-1 | TGCAGTGCCGCATACGAGACCCAGTACTTC | CSAAYETQYF
TRBJ2-4 | TRBD1 | NA | TRBV2 | TGTGCCAGCAGCGCGGGGACAGGGGTTGACATTCAGTACTTC | CASSAGTGVDIQYF
TRBJ2-3 | TRBD1 | NA | TRBV7-3 | TGTGCCAGCAGCTTCGGGGACAGGGTGGCAGATACGCAGTATTTT | CASSFGDRVADTQYF
TRBJ2-3 | NA | few | TRBV7-2 | TGTGCCAGCAGCTTAATGGCAGTGGCGGGCACAGATACGCAGTATTTT | CASSLMAVAGTDTQYF
TRBJ2-1 | NA | NA | TRBV20-1 | TGCAGTGCCCTAACGGGGAGGACGGACAATGAGCAGTTCTTC | CSALTGRTDNEQFF
TRBJ1-2 | TRBD1 | NA | TRBV10-3 | TGTGCCATCAGTGAGTCCCTAGGGGACAGGGGAGGCTACACCTTC | CAISESLGDRGGYTF
TRBJ1-1 | TRBD1 | NA | TRBV5-1 | TGCGCCAGCAGCGGGGAGACAGGGGTCACTGAAGCTTTCTTT | CASSGETGVTEAFF
TRBJ2-1 | NA | NA | TRBV12-3/TRBV12-4 | TGTGCCAGCAGTCCTAACATTGATACGCAGTTCTTC | CASSPNIDTQFF
TRBJ2-7 | TRBD2 | NA | TRBV11-2 | TGTGCCAGCAGCCAACTAGGGACTAGCAGGTGGTACGAGCAGTACTTC | CASSQLGTSRWYEQYF
TRBJ2-1 | TRBD2 | NA | TRBV20-1 | TGCAGTGCTAAGCGGCGGGGGGGCCGGAATGAGCAGTTCTTC | CSAKRRGGRNEQFF
TRBJ2-3 | TRBD1 | NA | TRBV10-3 | TGTGCCATCAGTGAACAGGGGTCGTCGGCAGATACGCAGTATTTT | CAISEQGSSADTQYF
TRBJ1-5 | NA | NA | TRBV4-3 | TGCGCCAGCAGCCAAGATCAGACGGAGGGTCAGCCCCAGCATTTT | CASSQDQTEGQPQHF
TRBJ1-1 | TRBD1 | few | TRBV7-3 | TGTGCCAGCAGCTTAAACCCGGGACAGGAAACTGAAGCTTTCTTT | CASSLNPGQETEAFF
TRBJ1-6 | NA | NA | TRBV4-2 | TGTGCCAGCAGCCAAGGTCAAGCAAATTCACCCCCCCACTTT | CASSQGQANSPPHF
TRBJ1-4 | TRBD1 | NA | TRBV20-1 | TGCAGTGCTAGAGATACGTTGGGGACAGTTAATGAAAAACTGTTTTTT | CSARDTLGTVNEKLFF
TRBJ1-6 | NA | NA | TRBV2 | TGTGCCAGCACCCAGATCGGGAATTCACCCCTCCACTTT | CASTQIGNSPLHF